These 32 T cell receptor beta chains were all obtained from the same sample, sequenced in a study of shared clonotypes between healthy human individuals. Generated by immunoSEQ multiplex PCR, the TCRdb table keeps only in-frame clones and is missing some. The table has some 510,000 clones, about four fifths seen once. Sequencing was performed on PBMCs. The source of these receptors is a woman between 35 and 50 years old in good health. Some clones in this sample may be carry-over from other donors' samples.

The rearrangement uses TRBV7-6 and TRBJ2-3; 7 positions match TRBD2. J gave up 2 bases and V 5 bases, and 10 bases lay outside the gene matches. Per germline, CDR1 SGHVS and CDR2 FNYEAQ. The CDR3 is made up of 16 amino acids. CDR3 protein: CASSPERDPYTDTQYF. DNA for the CDR3: TGTGCCAGCAGCCCAGAGCGGGACCCGTACACAGATACGCAGTATTTT.

The rearrangement joins TRBV15 to TRBJ1-1, with unresolved D. The germline gives CDR1 LNHNV, CDR2 YYDKDF (reference sequence). CDR3 size: 13 residues. V shed 0 bases and J shed 5 bases, with 7 bases lying between them. CDR3 DNA sequence: TGTGCCACCAGCAGAGATGTGCATACTGAAGCTTTCTTT. Translating it yields CATSRDVHTEAFF.

The chain combines TRBV5-1 with TRBJ2-1; D is possibly TRBD1 (6 bases). The V end lost 3 bases, the J end lost 0 bases, and 10 bases lay between the germline ends. CDR1 and CDR2 (germline): SGHRS, YFSETQ. The CDR3 totals 15 residues. CDR3 protein: CASSWDKSSYNEQFF. In DNA, the CDR3 is TGCGCCAGCAGCTGGGACAAATCCTCCTACAATGAGCAGTTCTTC.

In this sample, this clone turned up many times. The chain joins TRBV5-4 to TRBJ2-7, with 12 nucleotides matching TRBD2. Trimming removed 2 bases from V and 5 bases from J; junction bases left unmatched: 5. The CDR3 runs to 15 residues. CDR1 is SGHNT, CDR2 YYREEE, per germline (reference sequence). The CDR3 protein is CASSFTSGRSDEQYF. The CDR3 bases are TGTGCCAGCAGCTTTACTAGCGGGAGGTCTGACGAGCAGTACTTC. Together with reference TRBV5-4 and TRBJ2-7, the CDR3 gives the full variable domain: ETGVTQSPTHLIKTRGQQVTLRCSSQSGHNTVSWYQQALGQGPQFIFQYYREEENGRGNFPPRFSGLQFPNYSSELNVNALELDDSALYLCASSFTSGRSDEQYFGPGTRLTVT.

The chain uses TRBV7-9 and TRBJ2-5; D gene uncertain. Germline CDR1 is SEHNR and CDR2 is FQNEAQ (reference sequence). With 5 bases removed from V and 2 bases from J, the gap between germline ends came to 9 bases. This CDR3 comprises 13 residues. The DNA of the CDR3 is TGTGCCAGCAGCCGACAACTACAAGAGACCCAGTACTTC. Translation: CASSRQLQETQYF.

This chain uses TRBV20-1 with TRBJ2-7, with 7 bases fitting TRBD2. After removal of 3 bases from V and 6 bases from J, the junction contained 2 bases not matched to a gene. CDR1 and CDR2 (germline): DFQATT, SNEGSKA (reference sequence). This CDR3 has 11 amino acids. CDR3 protein: CSARTSSEQYF. The CDR3 DNA is TGCAGTGCTAGGACTAGCTCCGAGCAGTACTTC.

Comments on this clone: A far larger clone is just one base off, so this is likely a read error. The genes are TRBV2 and TRBJ2-7; TRBD2 agrees at 8 bases. This CDR3 contains 13 residues. Germline CDR1 SNHLY, CDR2 FYNNEI. Trimming removed 4 bases from V and 3 bases from J; junction bases left unmatched: 2. The CDR3 loop is CASSAGGVYEQYF. CDR3 nucleotides: TGTGCCAGCAGTGCGGGAGGGGTCTACGAGCAGTACTTC.

V and J are TRBV6-5 and TRBJ2-2, with D hard to call. CDR3 length: 13 amino acids. CDR1 is MNHEY and CDR2 is SVGAGI in the germline V gene. Trimming removed 6 bases at V and 6 bases at J, with 11 bases between. The CDR3 nucleotides are TGTGCCAGCAGCCCCCCTCGGGCCGGGGAGCTGTTTTTT. Its protein is CASSPPRAGELFF.

The chain uses TRBV2 and TRBJ2-6, with 7 bases aligning to TRBD1. J lost 4 bases, V lost 4 bases, and 1 base had no gene match. Germline lookup yields CDR1 SNHLY and CDR2 FYNNEI. The CDR3 length is 14 residues. The CDR3 DNA reads as TGTGCCAGCAGTGGACAGGGAGGGGCCAACGTCCTGACTTTC. This translates into CASSGQGGANVLTF. Full variable domain (outside the CDR3, taken from reference TRBV2 and TRBJ2-6): EPEVTQTPSHQVTQMGQEVILRCVPISNHLYFYWYRQILGQKVEFLVSFYNNEISEKSEIFDDQFSVERPDGSNFTLKIRSTKLEDSAMYFCASSGQGGANVLTFGAGSRLTVL.

This clone was counted ten times or more. V gene TRBV10-2 combines with J gene TRBJ2-2; a weak D match, TRBD1 (7 bases). Germline CDR1 reads WSHSY; CDR2 reads SAAADI. Deletions cut 7 bases from V and 8 bases from J, with 14 bases between. The CDR3 has 13 residues. Here the CDR3 reads CASTSRGAGELFF. CDR3 nucleotide sequence: TGCGCCAGCACCTCCAGGGGGGCTGGGGAGCTGTTTTTT.

This clone was recorded only once. V and J are TRBV28 and TRBJ1-4, with 8 nucleotides matching TRBD1. The CDR3 has 13 residues. Losses at the gene ends were 6 bases for V and 8 bases for J; bases not matched to a gene: 5. Germline V gene sequence: CDR1 MDHEN, CDR2 SYDVKM. This chain's CDR3 is CASRQGGREKLFF. DNA of the CDR3: TGTGCCAGCAGACAGGGGGGACGGGAAAAACTGTTTTTT.

This clone was counted only a few times. The chain joins TRBV27 to TRBJ1-5, with no clear D. Trimming took 3 bases from V and 0 from J, leaving 6 bases between them. Germline V gene lookup returns CDR1 MNHEY and CDR2 SMNVEV (reference sequence). The CDR3 spans 14 residues. This CDR3 is CASSLVHSNQPQHF. DNA of the CDR3: TGTGCCAGCAGTTTGGTCCATAGCAATCAGCCCCAGCATTTT.

The J gene is TRBJ2-1, the V gene TRBV27; 7 positions match TRBD1. The CDR3 extends over 15 amino acids. CDR1 and CDR2 from the germline V gene are MNHEY and SMNVEV (reference sequence). With 6 bases clipped from V and 4 bases from J, the junction kept 9 bases outside the gene matches. The DNA of the CDR3 is TGTGCCAGCAGGATACCGGGACAGACATACAATGAGCAGTTCTTC. Protein product: CASRIPGQTYNEQFF.

The chain joins TRBV27 to TRBJ1-1; D call uncertain. This CDR3 spans 14 amino acids. Trimming removed 6 bases at V and 1 base at J, with 12 bases between. CDR1 and CDR2 from the germline V gene are MNHEY and SMNVEV (reference sequence). CDR3 sequence reads: CASRRLAENTEAFF. DNA of the CDR3: TGTGCCAGCAGGAGACTGGCCGAGAACACTGAAGCTTTCTTT.

V usage is TRBV9 and J usage is TRBJ2-7, with 7 positions matching TRBD1. The CDR3 is made up of 15 amino acids. V shed 0 bases, J shed 4 bases, and the junction held 7 bases outside the gene matches. Germline assignment: CDR1 SGDLS and CDR2 YYNGEE. CDR3 region: CASSVDPTGVYEQYF. For the CDR3, the DNA is TGTGCCAGCAGCGTAGACCCAACAGGGGTATACGAGCAGTACTTC.

This clone has just one count. The chain has TRBV21-1 and TRBJ1-3; no DNA check was done on the table's D call, TRBD1. TRBV21-1 is a pseudogene locus. This CDR3 has 17 amino acids. The chain's CDR3 is CASSYEQGADSGNTIYF. Written as DNA, the CDR3 is TGTGCCAGCAGCTATGAACAGGGGGCAGATTCTGGAAACACCATATATTTT.

V is TRBV4-2 and J is TRBJ1-2; D perhaps matches TRBD1 (6 bases). The V gene lost 0 bases and the J gene lost 6 bases, with 8 bases spanning the gap. The CDR3 has 13 residues. The germline V gene encodes CDR1 LGHNA and CDR2 YNFKEQ. The CDR3 spells CASSQDRTDGYTF. CDR3 bases: TGTGCCAGCAGCCAAGACAGGACAGATGGCTACACCTTC.

The rearrangement joins TRBV10-2 to TRBJ2-7; TRBD2 matches at 16 bases. V was clipped by 6 bases and J by 4 bases; unmatched bases: 3. The CDR3 has 15 amino acids. Per germline, CDR1 WSHSY and CDR2 SAAADI. CDR3 coding DNA: TGCGCCAGCAGGGGGACTAGCGGGAGGGGTTACGAGCAGTACTTC. Translating gives CASRGTSGRGYEQYF.

With regard to this clone: The same CDR3 arises from other DNA sequences in this sample as well. The chain couples TRBV10-3 to TRBJ1-3; TRBD1 aligns across 7 bases. With 4 bases clipped from V and 0 bases from J, the junction kept 3 bases outside the gene matches. Germline V gene lookup returns CDR1 ENHRY and CDR2 SYGVKD. The CDR3 is 15 amino acids. CDR3 nucleotides: TGTGCCATCAGTGCGGGGACAGTCTCTGGAAACACCATATATTTT. Its protein product is CAISAGTVSGNTIYF.

On this clone: The sample holds other DNA sequences that translate to the same CDR3. The chain carries TRBV2 and TRBJ2-7, with unresolved D. CDR1 and CDR2 from the germline V gene are SNHLY and FYNNEI. The CDR3 consists of 10 residues. V was shortened by 7 bases and J by 4 bases, with 5 bases between the two germline ends. The CDR3: CASKEYEQYF. The CDR3 DNA follows: TGTGCCAGCAAGGAATACGAGCAGTACTTC.

This clone was observed a single time. The V gene is TRBV2, the J gene TRBJ2-4; 16 nucleotides agree with TRBD2. The germline V gene has CDR1 SNHLY and CDR2 FYNNEI. J gave up 8 bases and V 3 bases, and 4 bases lay outside the gene matches. The CDR3 is 16 residues long. CDR3 DNA sequence: TGTGCCAGCAGTGAGGGACTAGCGGGAGGGCCGGACATTCAGTACTTC. Translated: CASSEGLAGGPDIQYF.

CDR3 protein: CATQKEYNEQFF. DNA of the CDR3: TGTGCCACCCAAAAGGAGTACAATGAGCAGTTCTTC. The rearrangement joins TRBV2 to TRBJ2-1; D is uncertain. This CDR3 is 12 amino acids long. Deletions cut 10 bases from V and 4 bases from J, with 11 bases between. CDR1 is SNHLY, CDR2 FYNNEI, per germline.

CDR3 DNA: TGTGCCAGCAGTTTATCGCACCCCGCGTACGAGCAGTACTTC. This gives the protein CASSLSHPAYEQYF. The rearrangement uses TRBV27 and TRBJ2-7; the D is unclear. V was shortened by 0 bases and J by 4 bases, with 10 bases between the two germline ends. CDR3 size: 14 residues. CDR1 is MNHEY and CDR2 is SMNVEV in the germline V gene (reference sequence).

Comments on this clone: The same CDR3 also results from other DNA sequences found in this sample. The chain uses TRBV9 and TRBJ2-7, with a tentative D call TRBD2 (5 bases). Trimming cost V 2 bases and J 0 bases, with 9 bases left between them. Germline lookup yields CDR1 SGDLS and CDR2 YYNGEE. The CDR3 has 14 residues. This chain's CDR3 is CASSVGLASYEQYF. The CDR3 DNA reads as TGTGCCAGCAGCGTCGGCCTAGCCTCCTACGAGCAGTACTTC.

In this sample, this clone turned up many times. V is TRBV5-1 and J is TRBJ2-7; 12 nucleotides match TRBD1. The CDR3 contains 16 residues. V gave up 0 bases and J gave up 7 bases; unmatched junction bases: 8. Germline lookup yields CDR1 SGHRS and CDR2 YFSETQ. The CDR3: CASSLGTGTGGREQYF. DNA of the CDR3: TGCGCCAGCAGCTTGGGAACCGGGACAGGGGGCAGAGAGCAGTACTTC.

The chain is built from TRBV25-1 and TRBJ2-1, with TRBD2 as a possible D gene (6 bases). V lost 6 bases, J lost 3 bases, and 15 bases lay in between. CDR3 length: 15 residues. In germline, CDR1 is MGHDK, CDR2 SYGVNS. DNA for the CDR3: TGTGCCAGCAGCAGGATTAGCGGAGGCTACAATGAGCAGTTCTTC. It encodes CASSRISGGYNEQFF.

The V and J genes are TRBV9 and TRBJ2-7; 9 nucleotides match TRBD1. This CDR3 is 15 amino acids long. Germline V gives CDR1 SGDLS, CDR2 YYNGEE. The trim removed 0 bases at V and 1 base at J, leaving 2 bases unmatched. This chain's CDR3 is CASSVGQGDSYEQYF. CDR3 nucleotide sequence: TGTGCCAGCAGCGTAGGACAGGGGGATTCCTACGAGCAGTACTTC.

V gene TRBV5-8 combines with J gene TRBJ2-5, with unresolved D. The V and J ends lost 0 bases and 1 base respectively, with 7 bases between them. CDR3 size: 14 residues. Germline V lookup: CDR1 SGHTS, CDR2 YDEGEE. This chain's CDR3 is CASSLEETQETQYF. The DNA for the CDR3 is TGTGCCAGCAGCTTGGAAGAAACCCAAGAGACCCAGTACTTC.

The genes are TRBV4-3 and TRBJ2-7; 7 positions agree with TRBD2. From germline, CDR1 is LGHNA and CDR2 YSLEER. V was pared by 0 bases and J by 3 bases, with 8 bases of the junction left unmatched. This CDR3 region has 16 residues. The CDR3 sequence: CASSQEAAGDLYEQYF. In DNA, the CDR3 is TGCGCCAGCAGCCAAGAGGCGGCGGGGGACCTCTACGAGCAGTACTTC.

The chain is built from TRBV29-1 and TRBJ2-3; the match to TRBD2 covers 9 bases. Germline V gene sequence: CDR1 SQVTM, CDR2 ANQGSEA. The CDR3 spans 14 residues. J gave up 2 bases and V 3 bases, and 3 bases lay outside the gene matches. CDR3 nucleotide sequence: TGCAGCGTTGAGCGGGAGGGCCCCACAGATACGCAGTATTTT. It is translated as CSVEREGPTDTQYF.

The rearrangement uses TRBV19 and TRBJ2-7; D ambiguous. Germline V gives CDR1 LNHDA, CDR2 SQIVND (reference sequence). The length of the CDR3 is 11 residues. V gave up 5 bases and J gave up 6 bases, with 8 bases separating them. The CDR3 DNA reads TGTGCCAGTAGTTCCGGCCTCGAGCAGTACTTC. Residues: CASSSGLEQYF.

The chain recombines TRBV28 with TRBJ1-1; possible D gene TRBD1, 6 bases. From germline, CDR1 is MDHEN and CDR2 SYDVKM. The germline V and J ends were trimmed by 2 bases and 12 bases, with 19 bases remaining between them. This CDR3 is built from 14 residues. CDR3 residues: CASSLEGGSQDTFF. Written as DNA, the CDR3 is TGTGCCAGCAGTTTAGAGGGGGGGTCCCAAGATACTTTCTTT.